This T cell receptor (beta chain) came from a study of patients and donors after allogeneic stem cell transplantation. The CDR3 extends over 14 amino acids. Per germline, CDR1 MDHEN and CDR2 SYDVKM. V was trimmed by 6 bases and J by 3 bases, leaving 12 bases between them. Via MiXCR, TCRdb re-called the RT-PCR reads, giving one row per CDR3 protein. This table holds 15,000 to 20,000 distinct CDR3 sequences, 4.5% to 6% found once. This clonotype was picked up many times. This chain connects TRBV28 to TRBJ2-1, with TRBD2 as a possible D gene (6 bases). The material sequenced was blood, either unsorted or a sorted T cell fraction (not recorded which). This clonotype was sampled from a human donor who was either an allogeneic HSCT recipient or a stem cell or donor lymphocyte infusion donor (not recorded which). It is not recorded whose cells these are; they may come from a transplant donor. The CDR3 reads CASSPKRVYNEQFF. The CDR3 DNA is TGTGCCAGCAGCCCCAAGCGGGTCTACAATGAGCAGTTCTTC.